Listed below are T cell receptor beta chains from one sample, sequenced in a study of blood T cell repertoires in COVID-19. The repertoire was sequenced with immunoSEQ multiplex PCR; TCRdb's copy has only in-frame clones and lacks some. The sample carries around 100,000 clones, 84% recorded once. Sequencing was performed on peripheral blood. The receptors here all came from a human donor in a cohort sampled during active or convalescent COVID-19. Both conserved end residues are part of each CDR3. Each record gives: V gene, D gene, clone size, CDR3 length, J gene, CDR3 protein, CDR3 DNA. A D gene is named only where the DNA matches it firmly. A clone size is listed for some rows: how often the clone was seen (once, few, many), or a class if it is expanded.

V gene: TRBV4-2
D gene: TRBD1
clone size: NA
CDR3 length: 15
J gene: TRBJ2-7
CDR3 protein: CASSQGTGKSYEQYF
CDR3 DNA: TGTGCCAGCAGCCAGGGGACAGGGAAGTCCTACGAGCAGTACTTC

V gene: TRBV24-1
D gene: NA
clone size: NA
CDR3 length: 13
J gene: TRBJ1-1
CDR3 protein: CATSEGALTEAFF
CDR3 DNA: TGTGCCACCAGTGAGGGGGCGTTGACTGAAGCTTTCTTT

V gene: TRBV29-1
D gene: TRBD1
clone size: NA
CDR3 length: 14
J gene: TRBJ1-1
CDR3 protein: CSVTQGVEGTEAFF
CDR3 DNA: TGCAGCGTTACACAGGGGGTCGAAGGAACTGAAGCTTTCTTT

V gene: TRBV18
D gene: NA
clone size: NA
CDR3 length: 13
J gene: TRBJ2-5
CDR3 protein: CASSPDSQETQYF
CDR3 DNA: TGTGCCAGCTCACCGGACTCCCAAGAGACCCAGTACTTC

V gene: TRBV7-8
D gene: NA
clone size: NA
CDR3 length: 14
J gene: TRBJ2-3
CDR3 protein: CASTPGFRTDTQYF
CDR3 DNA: TGTGCCAGCACCCCCGGTTTTCGCACAGATACGCAGTATTTT

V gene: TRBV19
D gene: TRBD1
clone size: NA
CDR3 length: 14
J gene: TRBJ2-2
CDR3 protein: CASRNRGDTGELFF
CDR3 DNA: TGTGCCAGTAGAAACAGGGGGGACACCGGGGAGCTGTTTTTT

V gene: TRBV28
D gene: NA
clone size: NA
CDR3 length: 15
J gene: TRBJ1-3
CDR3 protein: CASTPLGQAVNTIYF
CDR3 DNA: TGTGCCAGCACCCCCCTGGGGCAGGCGGTCAACACCATATATTTT

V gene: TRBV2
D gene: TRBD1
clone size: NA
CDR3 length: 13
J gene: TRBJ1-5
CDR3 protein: CATRTGLNQPQHF
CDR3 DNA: TGTGCCACCCGGACAGGACTGAATCAGCCCCAGCATTTT

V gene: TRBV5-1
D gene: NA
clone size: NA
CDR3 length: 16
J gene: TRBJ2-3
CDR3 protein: CASSPRRGSSTDTQYF
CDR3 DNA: TGCGCCAGCAGCCCCCGGAGGGGCAGTAGCACAGATACGCAGTATTTT

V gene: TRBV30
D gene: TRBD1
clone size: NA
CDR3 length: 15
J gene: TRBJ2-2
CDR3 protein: CAWALQGAGTGELFF
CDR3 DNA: TGTGCCTGGGCCTTACAGGGGGCAGGGACCGGGGAGCTGTTTTTT

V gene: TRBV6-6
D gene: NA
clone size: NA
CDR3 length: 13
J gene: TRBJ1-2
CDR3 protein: CASNKGNRYGYTF
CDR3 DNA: TGTGCCAGCAATAAGGGGAATCGGTATGGCTACACCTTC

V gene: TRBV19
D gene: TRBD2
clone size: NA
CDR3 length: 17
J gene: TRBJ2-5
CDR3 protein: CASSSSGTVAGVETQYF
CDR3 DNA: TGTGCCAGTAGTAGCTCAGGGACCGTCGCGGGGGTTGAGACCCAGTACTTC

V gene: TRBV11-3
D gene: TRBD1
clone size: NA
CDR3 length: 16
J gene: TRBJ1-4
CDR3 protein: CASSPRTGTGGEKLFF
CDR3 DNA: TGTGCCAGCAGCCCGCGAACCGGGACAGGGGGTGAAAAACTGTTTTTT

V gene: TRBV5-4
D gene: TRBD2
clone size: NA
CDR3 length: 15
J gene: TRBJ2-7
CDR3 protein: CASSLRLAGAYEQYF
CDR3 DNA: TGTGCCAGCAGCTTGAGACTAGCGGGTGCCTACGAGCAGTACTTC

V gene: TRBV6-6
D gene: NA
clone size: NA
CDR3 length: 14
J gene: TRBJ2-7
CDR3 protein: CASSYGPSSYEQYF
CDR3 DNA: TGTGCCAGCAGTTACGGCCCAAGCTCCTACGAGCAGTACTTC

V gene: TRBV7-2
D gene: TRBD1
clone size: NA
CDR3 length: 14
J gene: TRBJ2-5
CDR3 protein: CASSLQGQGETQYF
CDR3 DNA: TGTGCCAGCAGCTTACAGGGACAGGGGGAGACCCAGTACTTC

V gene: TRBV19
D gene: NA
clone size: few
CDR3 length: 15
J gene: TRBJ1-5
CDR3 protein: CASSIRARGNQPQHF
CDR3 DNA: TGTGCCAGTAGTATAAGAGCAAGGGGAAATCAGCCCCAGCATTTT

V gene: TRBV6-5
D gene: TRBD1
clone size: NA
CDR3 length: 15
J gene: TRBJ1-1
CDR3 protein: CACHRGKRVNTEAFF
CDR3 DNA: TGTGCCTGCCACAGGGGTAAAAGGGTGAACACTGAAGCTTTCTTT

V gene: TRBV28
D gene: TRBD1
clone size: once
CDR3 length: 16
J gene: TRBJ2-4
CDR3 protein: CASSLVTGKVKNIQYF
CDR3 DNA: TGTGCCAGCAGTCTCGTGACAGGGAAAGTCAAAAACATTCAGTACTTC

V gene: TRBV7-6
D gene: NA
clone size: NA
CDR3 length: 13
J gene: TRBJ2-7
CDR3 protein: CASSLTETYEQYF
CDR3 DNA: TGTGCCAGCAGCCTGACGGAGACCTACGAGCAGTACTTC

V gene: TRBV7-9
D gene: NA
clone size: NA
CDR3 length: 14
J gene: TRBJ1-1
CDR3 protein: CASSSRTVNTEAFF
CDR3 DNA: TGTGCCAGCAGCTCCAGGACAGTGAACACTGAAGCTTTCTTT

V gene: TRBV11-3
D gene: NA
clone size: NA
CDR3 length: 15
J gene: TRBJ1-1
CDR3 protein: CASSLRMGEGTEAFF
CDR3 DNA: TGTGCCAGCAGCCTCAGGATGGGGGAGGGAACTGAAGCTTTCTTT

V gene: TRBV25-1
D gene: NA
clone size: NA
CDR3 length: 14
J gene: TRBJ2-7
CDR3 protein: CASSEHRGNYEQYF
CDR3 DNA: TGTGCCAGCAGTGAACATAGGGGGAACTACGAGCAGTACTTC

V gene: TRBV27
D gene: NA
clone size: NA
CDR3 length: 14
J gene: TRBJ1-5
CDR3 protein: CASSPQVRVQPQHF
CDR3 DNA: TGTGCCAGCAGTCCTCAGGTCCGCGTACAGCCCCAGCATTTT